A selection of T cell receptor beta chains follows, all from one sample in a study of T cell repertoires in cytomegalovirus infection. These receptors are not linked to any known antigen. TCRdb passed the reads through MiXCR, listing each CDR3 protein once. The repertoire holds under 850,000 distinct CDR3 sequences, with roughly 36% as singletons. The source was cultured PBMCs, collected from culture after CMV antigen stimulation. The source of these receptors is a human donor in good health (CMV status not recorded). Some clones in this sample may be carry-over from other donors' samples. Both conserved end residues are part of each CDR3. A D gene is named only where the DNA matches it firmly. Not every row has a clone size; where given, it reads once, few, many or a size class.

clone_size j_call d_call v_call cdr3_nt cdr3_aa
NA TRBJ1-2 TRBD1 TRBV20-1 TGCAGTGCCCCGCCCGACAGGGAGATTTATGGCTACACCTTC CSAPPDREIYGYTF
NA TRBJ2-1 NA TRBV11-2 TGTGCCAGCAGCTTCCTCTTCCGACGGACGGATCCCTGGGGCAATGAGCAGTTCTTC CASSFLFRRTDPWGNEQFF
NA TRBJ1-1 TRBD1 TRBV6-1 TGTGCCAGCAGTGAAGCGGCCAGGGGGCTGGCGAATTGGGTCTTT CASSEAARGLANWVF
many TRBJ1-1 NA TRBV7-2 TGTGCCAGCAGCTTAGTTACGGGGAACACTGAAGCTTTCTTT CASSLVTGNTEAFF
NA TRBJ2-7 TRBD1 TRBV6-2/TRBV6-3 TGTGCCAGCAGAACAGGGGTCGGCGAGCAGTACTTC CASRTGVGEQYF
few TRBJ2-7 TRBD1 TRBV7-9 TGTGCCAGCAGCTCGACAGGGTCTAGGTACGAGCAGTACTTC CASSSTGSRYEQYF
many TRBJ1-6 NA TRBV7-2 TGTGCCAGCAGCTTAATTCTGCCTCGTTGGTCACCCCTCCACTTT CASSLILPRWSPLHF
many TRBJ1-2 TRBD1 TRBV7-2 TGTGCCAGCAGCTCCCGGGACAGGGCCTATGGCTACACCTTC CASSSRDRAYGYTF
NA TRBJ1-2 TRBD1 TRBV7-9 TGTGCCAGCAGCTTGGGGACAGGGGACATGGGCTACACCTTC CASSLGTGDMGYTF
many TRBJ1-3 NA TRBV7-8 TGTGCCAGCAGCCCCTTCTTCCTGAGGGGACCGAGCTCTGGAAACACCATATATTTT CASSPFFLRGPSSGNTIYF
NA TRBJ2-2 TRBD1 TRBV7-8 TGTGCCAGCCGACCCGGGACAGGGGACACCGGGGAGCTGTTTTTT CASRPGTGDTGELFF
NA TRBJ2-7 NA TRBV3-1 TGTGCCAGCAGCCCGACTAGTCTGGCCGAGCAGTACTTC CASSPTSLAEQYF
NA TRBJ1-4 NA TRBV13 TGCGCCAGCAGCTTGGTGGGCAGGGTCAACGAAAAACTGTTTTTT CASSLVGRVNEKLFF
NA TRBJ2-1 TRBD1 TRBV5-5 TGTGCCAGCAGCTGGGACAGGGTAGGAGTACCCAATGAGCAGTTCTTC CASSWDRVGVPNEQFF
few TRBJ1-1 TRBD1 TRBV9 TGTGCCAGCAGTGGGACAGCTATGAACACTGAAGCTTTCTTT CASSGTAMNTEAFF
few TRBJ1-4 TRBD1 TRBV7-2 TGTGCCAGCAGCGTAGCGACAGGGGGGAATGAAAAACTGTTTTTT CASSVATGGNEKLFF
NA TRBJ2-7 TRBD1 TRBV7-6 TGTGCCAGCAGCATTGGGACAGGGGTCCTCTACGAGCAGTACTTC CASSIGTGVLYEQYF
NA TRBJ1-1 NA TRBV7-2 TGTGCCAGCAGCTTACCCCCCCTCACTGAAGCTTTCTTT CASSLPPLTEAFF
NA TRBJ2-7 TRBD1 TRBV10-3 TGTGCCATCAGTGACCCGGGGACAGTCTACGAGCAGTACTTC CAISDPGTVYEQYF
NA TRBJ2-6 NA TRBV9 TGTGCCAGCAGCGTGGCGGGTGGGGCCAACGTCCTGACTTTC CASSVAGGANVLTF
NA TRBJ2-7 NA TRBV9 TGTGCCAGCAGCGTAAAAGTTAGGGGGACAAGCATCTACGAGCAGTACTTC CASSVKVRGTSIYEQYF
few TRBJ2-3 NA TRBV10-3 TGTGCCATCAGCCTAGCCCCAGAAGATACGCAGTATTTT CAISLAPEDTQYF
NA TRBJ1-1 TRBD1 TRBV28 TGTGCCAGCAGTTTATGGGACAGGCGTGCTTTCTTT CASSLWDRRAFF
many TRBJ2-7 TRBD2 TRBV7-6 TGTGCCAGCAGTCGAAGACCGGGACTAGCCGACTACGAGCAGTACTTC CASSRRPGLADYEQYF
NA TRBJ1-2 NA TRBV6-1 TGTGCCAGCAGTGAATTATATGGCTACACCTTC CASSELYGYTF
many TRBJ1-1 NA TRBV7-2 TGTGCCAGCAGCTTAGGGGGGCGCGGTGAAGCTTTCTTT CASSLGGRGEAFF
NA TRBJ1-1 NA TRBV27 TGTGCCAGCAGTTCTGGACGTGCCGATGAAGCTTTCTTT CASSSGRADEAFF
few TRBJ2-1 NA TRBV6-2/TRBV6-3 TGTGCCAGCACCGACAGACCCATACAGGGTGAGCAGTTCTTC CASTDRPIQGEQFF
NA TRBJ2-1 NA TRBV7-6 TGTGCCAGCAGCCCCACCCCCGGACAGACCTACAATGAGCAGTTCTTC CASSPTPGQTYNEQFF
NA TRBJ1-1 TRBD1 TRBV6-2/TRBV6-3 TGTGCCAGCAGTTACCTAGGGACAGGGGGTATGAACACTGAAGCTTTCTTT CASSYLGTGGMNTEAFF
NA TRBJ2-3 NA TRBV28 TGTGCCAGCAGTGCCACCTGGGACCGCACAGATACGCAGTATTTT CASSATWDRTDTQYF
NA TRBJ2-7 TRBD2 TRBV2 TGTGCCAGCAGTGATGAGGCTAGCGGGTCCTACGAGCAGTACTTC CASSDEASGSYEQYF
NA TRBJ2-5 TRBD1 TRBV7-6 TGTGCCAGCAGCCCAAAACAGGGGTTTCAAGAGACCCAGTACTTC CASSPKQGFQETQYF
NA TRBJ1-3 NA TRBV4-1 TGCGCCAGCAGCCAGGGGCCAACTGGAAACACCATATATTTT CASSQGPTGNTIYF
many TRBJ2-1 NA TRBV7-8 TGTGCCAGCAGCTTAGTTTGGCAGGGCATATACAATGAGCAGTTCTTC CASSLVWQGIYNEQFF
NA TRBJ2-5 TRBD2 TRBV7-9 TGTGCCATCGTATCCAGCGGGGGGCGAGAGACCCAGTACTTC CAIVSSGGRETQYF
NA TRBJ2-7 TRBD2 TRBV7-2 TGTGCCAGCAGCTTAGCGCTACTAGCGGGAGCCCACGAGCAGTACTTC CASSLALLAGAHEQYF
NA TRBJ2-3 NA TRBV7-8 TGTGCCAGCAGCTTAGAGACGGCCCCTAGCACAGATACGCAGTATTTT CASSLETAPSTDTQYF
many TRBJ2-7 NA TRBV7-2 TGTGCCAGCAGCTTTGGGGGCTCCTACGAGCAGTACTTC CASSFGGSYEQYF
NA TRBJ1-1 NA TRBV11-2 TGTGCCAGCAGCTTAGGCGTACAGTGGAACACTGAAGCTTTCTTT CASSLGVQWNTEAFF
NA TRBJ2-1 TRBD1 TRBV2 TGTGCCAGCAGTTGGGACAGGGGGGGCTACAATGAGCAGTTCTTC CASSWDRGGYNEQFF
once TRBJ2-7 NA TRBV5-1 TGCGCCAGCAGCCCCAATAGAATCTCCTACGAGCAGTACTTC CASSPNRISYEQYF
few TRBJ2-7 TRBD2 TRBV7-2 TGTGCCAGCAGCAGACTAGCGAAGACCTACGAGCAGTACTTC CASSRLAKTYEQYF
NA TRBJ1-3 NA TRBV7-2 TGTGCCAGCAGCAAGTGGGGACACTCTGGAAACACCATATATTTT CASSKWGHSGNTIYF
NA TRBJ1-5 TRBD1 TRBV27 TGTGCCAGCAGTTTATCTGGGACAGGGTTATTGGTAGGGCAGCCCCAGCATTTT CASSLSGTGLLVGQPQHF
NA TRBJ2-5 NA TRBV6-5 TGTGCCAGCAGTTACTCCGGGAACGGGGAGACCCAGTACTTC CASSYSGNGETQYF
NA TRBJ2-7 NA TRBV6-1 TGTGCCAGCAGTGAAGGTCATAATTCCTACGAGCAGTACTTC CASSEGHNSYEQYF
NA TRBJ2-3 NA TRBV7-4 TGTGCCAGCAGCTATACAGGGAGAGGCACAGATACGCAGTATTTT CASSYTGRGTDTQYF
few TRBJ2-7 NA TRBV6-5 TGTGCCAGCAGCCTAAAGGGGGACGGCTACGAGCAGTACTTC CASSLKGDGYEQYF
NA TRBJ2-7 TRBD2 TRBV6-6 TGTGCCAGCACTCCCCGCGGGAGGGACACCTACGAGCAGTACTTC CASTPRGRDTYEQYF
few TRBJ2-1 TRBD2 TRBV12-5 TGTGCTAGTGGCTACCTCCCCGGGACTAGTTCGGTTAATGAGCAGTTCTTC CASGYLPGTSSVNEQFF
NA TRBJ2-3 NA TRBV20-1 TGCAGTGCTAGGGCCCCTGGGTCCCCCACAGATACGCAGTATTTT CSARAPGSPTDTQYF
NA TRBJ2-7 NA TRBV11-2 TGTGCCAGCAGCTGGGCCCGTGACGAGCAGTACTTC CASSWARDEQYF